This T cell receptor beta chain appears in the sequencing data of a study of CD8 T cells in Susac syndrome. Study background: Blood was drawn from patients with Susac syndrome. At that point, they were therapy-naive, on corticosteroids, or on intravenous immunoglobulin alone.

The germline V gene has CDR1 LNHNV and CDR2 YYDKDF (reference sequence). The CDR3 has 13 amino acids. V was pared by 0 bases and J by 3 bases, with 5 bases between. Points from the study as a whole: It was acknowledged by the study that relatively few individuals were included in its TCR sequencing and HLA analysis.

The RNA input was 0.5 to 1 ug, and it was reverse transcribed with random hexamers. The TCR beta CDR3 was amplified by immunoSEQ multiplex PCR across 54 Vbeta, 13 Jbeta. TCRdb passed the immunoSEQ multiplex PCR reads through MiXCR, listing each CDR3 protein once. Of 75,000 to 100,000 distinct CDR3 sequences listed, 95% are singletons. As concerns this clonotype: Its antigen is still unknown.

This chain joins TRBV15 and TRBJ1-2; D unclear. The specimen was CD8+ T cells from PBMCs. This receptor was obtained from a human donor with Susac syndrome. CDR3: CATSRDGDYGYTF. The CDR3 DNA reads as TGTGCCACCAGCAGAGATGGGGACTATGGCTACACCTTC.